This T cell receptor (beta chain) came from a study of T cells in Graves' hyperthyroidism and ophthalmopathy. The ends were cut back, 6 bases at V and 5 bases at J, with 14 bases in the middle. This CDR3 comprises 13 residues. CDR1 and CDR2 (germline): SGHNT, YENEEA. This clonotype came up many times. Template material for amplifying TCR beta CDR3 regions consisted of RNA transcripts. First-round RT-PCR of the TCR CDR3 relied on the HTBI primer set. Using its own MiXCR run on the multiplex PCR reads, TCRdb lists one record per CDR3 protein. The table includes about 380,000 distinct CDR3 sequences, roughly 14% detected once.

Sequencing was done on a sample of blood. V usage is TRBV11-3 and J usage is TRBJ2-7; tentatively, D is TRBD1 (5 bases). The TCR originated in a woman aged 55-69 years with Graves' hyperthyroidism. As DNA, the CDR3 is TGTGCCAGCAGAATTCAGGGCAGCCACGAGCAGTACTTC. This sequence encodes CASRIQGSHEQYF.